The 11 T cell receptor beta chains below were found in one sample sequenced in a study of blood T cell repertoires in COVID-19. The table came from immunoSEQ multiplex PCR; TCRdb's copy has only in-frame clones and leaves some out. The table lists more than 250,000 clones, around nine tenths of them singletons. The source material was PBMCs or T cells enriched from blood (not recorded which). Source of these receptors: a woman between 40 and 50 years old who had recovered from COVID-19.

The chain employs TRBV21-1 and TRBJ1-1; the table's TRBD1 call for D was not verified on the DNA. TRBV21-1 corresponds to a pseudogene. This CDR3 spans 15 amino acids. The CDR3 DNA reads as TGTGCCAGCAGCGCAGGGGAAGTCTATAACACTGAAGCTTTCTTT. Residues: CASSAGEVYNTEAFF.

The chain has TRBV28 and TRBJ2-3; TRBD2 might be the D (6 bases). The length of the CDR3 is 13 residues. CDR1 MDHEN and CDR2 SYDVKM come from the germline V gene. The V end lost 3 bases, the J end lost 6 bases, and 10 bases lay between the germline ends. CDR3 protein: CASSLGGRDTQYF. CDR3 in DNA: TGTGCCAGCAGTTTGGGGGGAAGGGATACGCAGTATTTT. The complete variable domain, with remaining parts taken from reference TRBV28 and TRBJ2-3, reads DVKVTQSSRYLVKRTGEKVFLECVQDMDHENMFWYRQDPGLGLRLIYFSYDVKMKEKGDIPEGYSVSREKKERFSLILESASTNQTSMYLCASSLGGRDTQYFGPGTRLTVL.

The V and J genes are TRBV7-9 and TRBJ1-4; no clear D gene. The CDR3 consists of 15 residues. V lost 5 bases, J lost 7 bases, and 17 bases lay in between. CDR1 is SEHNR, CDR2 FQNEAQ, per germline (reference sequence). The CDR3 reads CASSPHERMGEKLFF. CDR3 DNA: TGTGCCAGCAGCCCCCATGAGCGTATGGGTGAAAAACTGTTTTTT.

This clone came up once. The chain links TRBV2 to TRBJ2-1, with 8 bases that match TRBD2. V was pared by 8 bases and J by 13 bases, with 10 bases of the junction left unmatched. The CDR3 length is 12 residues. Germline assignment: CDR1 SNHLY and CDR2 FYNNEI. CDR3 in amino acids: CASAGGGVIQFF. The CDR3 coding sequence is TGTGCCAGCGCGGGGGGTGGGGTCATCCAGTTCTTC.

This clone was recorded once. CDR3 DNA sequence: TGTGCCAGCAGTTCCCCGACAGGGTGGGAAGCTTTCTTT. It translates to CASSSPTGWEAFF. The chain couples TRBV27 to TRBJ1-1; 7 bases are a match to TRBD1. After removal of 4 bases from V and 8 bases from J, the junction contained 7 bases not matched to a gene. The V gene's germline CDR1 is MNHEY and CDR2 SMNVEV (reference sequence). The CDR3 is 13 amino acids.

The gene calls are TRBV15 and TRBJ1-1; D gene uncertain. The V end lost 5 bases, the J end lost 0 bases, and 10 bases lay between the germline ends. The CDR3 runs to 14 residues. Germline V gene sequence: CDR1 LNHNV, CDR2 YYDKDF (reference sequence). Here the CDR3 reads CATSSPRVNTEAFF. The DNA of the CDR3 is TGTGCCACCAGCTCCCCGCGGGTGAACACTGAAGCTTTCTTT.

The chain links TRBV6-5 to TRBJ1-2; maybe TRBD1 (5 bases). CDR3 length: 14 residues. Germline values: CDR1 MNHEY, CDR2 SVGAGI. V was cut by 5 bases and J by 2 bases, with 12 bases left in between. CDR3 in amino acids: CASSTRQPNYGYTF. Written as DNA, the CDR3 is TGTGCCAGCAGTACCAGACAGCCCAACTATGGCTACACCTTC.

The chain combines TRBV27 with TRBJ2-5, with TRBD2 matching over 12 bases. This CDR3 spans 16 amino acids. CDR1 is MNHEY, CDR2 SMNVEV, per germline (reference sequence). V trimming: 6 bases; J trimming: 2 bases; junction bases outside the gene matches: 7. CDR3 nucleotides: TGTGCCAGCAGACCGCTAGGACTAGCGGGACAAGAGACCCAGTACTTC. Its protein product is CASRPLGLAGQETQYF.

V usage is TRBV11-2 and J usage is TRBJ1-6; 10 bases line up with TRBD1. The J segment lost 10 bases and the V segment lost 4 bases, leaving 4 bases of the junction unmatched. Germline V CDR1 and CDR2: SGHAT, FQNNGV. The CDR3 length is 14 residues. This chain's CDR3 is CASSSRDRGSPLHF. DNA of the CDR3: TGTGCCAGCAGCTCCCGGGACAGGGGATCACCCCTCCACTTT. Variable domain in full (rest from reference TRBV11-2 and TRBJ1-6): EAGVAQSPRYKIIEKRQSVAFWCNPISGHATLYWYQQILGQGPKLLIQFQNNGVVDDSQLPKDRFSAERLKGVDSTLKIQPAKLEDSAVYLCASSSRDRGSPLHFGNGTRLTVT.

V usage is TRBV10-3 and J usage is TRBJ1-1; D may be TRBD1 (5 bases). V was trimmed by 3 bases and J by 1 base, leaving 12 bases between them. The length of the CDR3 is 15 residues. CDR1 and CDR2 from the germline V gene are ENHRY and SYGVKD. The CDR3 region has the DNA TGTGCCATCAGTGAAAGTGTGGGGGGGAACACTGAAGCTTTCTTT. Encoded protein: CAISESVGGNTEAFF.

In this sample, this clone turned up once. CDR3 protein: CASSWPGQGTYNEQFF. CDR3 nucleotide sequence: TGTGCCAGCAGCTGGCCGGGACAGGGGACCTACAATGAGCAGTTCTTC. The chain joins TRBV5-4 to TRBJ2-1; 10 bases are a match to TRBD1. V shed 3 bases, J shed 2 bases, and the junction held 5 bases outside the gene matches. CDR3 length: 16 residues. Germline CDR1 and CDR2: SGHNT and YYREEE (reference sequence). The whole variable domain, filled in from reference TRBV5-4 and TRBJ2-1, reads ETGVTQSPTHLIKTRGQQVTLRCSSQSGHNTVSWYQQALGQGPQFIFQYYREEENGRGNFPPRFSGLQFPNYSSELNVNALELDDSALYLCASSWPGQGTYNEQFFGPGTRLTVL.